A single sample is the source of the 28 T cell receptor beta chains below, sequenced in a study of CD8+CD57+ T cells in acquired aplastic anemia. Template material for TCR beta VDJ and CDR3 profiling consisted of genomic DNA. TCRdb itself ran the reads through MiXCR, one entry per CDR3 protein. The sample holds 160,000 or so distinct CDR3 sequences, 40% to 55% seen once. In patients chosen for sequencing, flow cytometry had shown CD8+CD57+ cell expansion. The sequencing input was sorted CD4+, CD8+, or CD8+CD57+ T cells (not recorded which) from PBMCs. The receptors originated from a human donor with aplastic anemia.

CDR3 nucleotide sequence: TGTGCGGCGCCTGGGCTTGGGGAGCAGTACTTC. Translation gives CAAPGLGEQYF. The rearrangement uses TRBV7-7 and TRBJ2-7; D is undetermined. This CDR3 is built from 11 residues. Per the germline V gene, CDR1 is SSHAT and CDR2 is FNYEAQ (reference sequence).

This chain's CDR3 is CASSLTSGTNEQFF. Here the CDR3 DNA reads TGTGCCAGCAGCTTGACTAGCGGGACCAATGAGCAGTTCTTC. The gene calls are TRBV11-1 and TRBJ2-1; TRBD2 matches 11 bases. Unmatched junction bases numbered 1, after V lost 3 bases and J lost 6 bases. Germline V CDR1 and CDR2: SGHAT, FQDESV (reference sequence). There are 14 residues in the CDR3.

This chain connects TRBV11-3 to TRBJ2-7; D may be TRBD2 (6 bases). The CDR3 loop spans 14 amino acids. The germline CDR1 and CDR2 sequences are SGHNT and YENEEA. Deletions cut 3 bases from V and 6 bases from J, with 15 bases between. CDR3 in DNA: TGTGCCAGCAGCTTCCCCTTTCGGGGAGGCGAGCAGTACTTC. The encoded protein is CASSFPFRGGEQYF.

Note on this clonotype: One junction end does not reproduce the germline sequence, and a read error may be involved. This rearrangement joins TRBV15 to TRBJ2-3; 9 nucleotides line up with TRBD1. The CDR3 is 16 residues long. The germline V gene has CDR1 LNHNV and CDR2 YYDKDF (reference sequence). The CDR3 region is CAASRERDRGTDTQYF. CDR3 sequence (DNA): TGTGCCGCCAGCAGAGAGCGGGACAGGGGCACAGATACGCAGTATTTT.

This clonotype was seen ten or more times. The chain employs TRBV9 and TRBJ1-3; D remains unclear. This CDR3 region has 16 residues. Germline CDR1 and CDR2: SGDLS and YYNGEE. The V end was cut by 0 bases, the J end by 0 bases, with 10 bases between. CDR3 region: CASSVAIGDSGNTIYF. CDR3 DNA: TGTGCCAGCAGCGTAGCTATCGGAGACTCTGGAAACACCATATATTTT. Full variable domain (remainder filled in from reference TRBV9 and TRBJ1-3): DSGVTQTPKHLITATGQRVTLRCSPRSGDLSVYWYQQSLDQGLQFLIQYYNGEERAKGNILERFSAQQFPDLHSELNLSSLELGDSALYFCASSVAIGDSGNTIYFGEGSWLTVV.

This clonotype occurred many times. The chain links TRBV11-2 to TRBJ2-3; 11 bases agree with TRBD2. The junction had 4 bases not matched to a gene; V was cut back by 5 bases and J by 0 bases. The CDR3 totals 16 residues. Germline-derived CDR1 and CDR2 are SGHAT and FQNNGV. Here the CDR3 DNA reads TGTGCCAGCAGCGACCGGACTAGCGGGAGCACAGATACGCAGTATTTT. This translates into CASSDRTSGSTDTQYF.

This clonotype was seen many times. This sequence joins TRBV7-9 and TRBJ1-1; D call uncertain. Germline V gene sequence: CDR1 SEHNR, CDR2 FQNEAQ (reference sequence). This CDR3 comprises 12 residues. The V end lost 2 bases, the J end lost 5 bases, and 6 bases lay between the germline ends. The CDR3 bases are TGTGCCAGCAGCTTATTATGGACTGAAGCTTTCTTT. Translating it yields CASSLLWTEAFF.

This chain joins TRBV10-2 and TRBJ1-6; no reliable D call. The germline V gene encodes CDR1 WSHSY and CDR2 SAAADI. Trimming pared 3 bases from V and 7 bases from J, leaving 19 bases between. The CDR3 loop spans 17 amino acids. CDR3: CASSEEVVGIYNSPLHF. The DNA of the CDR3 is TGCGCCAGCAGTGAAGAGGTAGTAGGGATTTACAATTCACCCCTCCACTTT.

There are a few counts of this clonotype. The rearrangement uses TRBV28 and TRBJ1-2, with a possible D match to TRBD1 (6 bases). Germline CDR1 and CDR2: MDHEN and SYDVKM. The CDR3 length is 14 residues. With 6 bases removed from V and 2 bases from J, the gap between germline ends came to 13 bases. CDR3 sequence (DNA): TGTGCCAGCAGGTCCAGGGGCGGCAACTATGGCTACACCTTC. Protein product: CASRSRGGNYGYTF.

Written as DNA, the CDR3 is TGTGCCAGCAGTGAAGGGGGGAGTAGAACCTACGAGCAGTACTTC. It codes for CASSEGGSRTYEQYF. V and J are TRBV25-1 and TRBJ2-7; the D gene is possibly TRBD2 (6 bases). CDR3 length equals 15 residues. The germline gives CDR1 MGHDK, CDR2 SYGVNS. Between the trimmed V and J ends, which lost 2 bases and 2 bases, there was a span of 13 bases.

This chain joins TRBV5-1 and TRBJ2-4, with TRBD1 matching 8 bases. This CDR3 is built from 16 residues. The germline V gene encodes CDR1 SGHRS and CDR2 YFSETQ. The junction had 6 bases not matched to a gene; V was cut back by 4 bases and J by 0 bases. CDR3 nucleotides: TGCGCCAGCAGCGAGACAGGGGCCCTAGCCAAAAACATTCAGTACTTC. This encodes CASSETGALAKNIQYF.

In this sample, this clonotype turned up many times. This sequence joins TRBV7-9 and TRBJ2-7; 7 bases line up with TRBD1. V shed 3 bases, J shed 5 bases, and the junction held 1 base outside the gene matches. The CDR3 is made up of 12 amino acids. Looked up from germline, CDR1 is SEHNR and CDR2 is FQNEAQ (reference sequence). The CDR3 spells CASSLTGNEQYF. CDR3 coding DNA: TGTGCCAGCAGCTTGACAGGGAACGAGCAGTACTTC.

This chain connects TRBV7-8 to TRBJ1-3; no reliable D call. V dropped 0 bases and J dropped 4 bases, with 7 bases sitting between them. Per the germline V gene, CDR1 is SGHVS and CDR2 is FQNEAQ. CDR3 length equals 14 residues. CDR3 protein: CASSLAVSGNTIYF. CDR3 DNA: TGTGCCAGCAGCTTAGCTGTATCAGGAAACACCATATATTTT.

This clonotype was found many times. The gene calls are TRBV5-8 and TRBJ2-5, with D possibly TRBD2 on 6 matching bases. V dropped 4 bases and J dropped 3 bases, with 10 bases sitting between them. Looked up from germline, CDR1 is SGHTS and CDR2 is YDEGEE. This CDR3 has 13 residues. CDR3 DNA sequence: TGTGCCAGCAGCCGCGGGACGAAAGAGACCCAGTACTTC. It yields the protein CASSRGTKETQYF.

This clonotype came up many times. The chain recombines TRBV20-1 with TRBJ2-3; D might be TRBD2 (6 bases). Trimming stripped 6 bases from V and 2 bases from J, with 18 bases between. Germline V gene lookup returns CDR1 DFQATT and CDR2 SNEGSKA (reference sequence). The CDR3 length is 15 residues. As DNA, the CDR3 is TGCAGTGCCCCCCCCTTGGGCGGGATCACAGATACGCAGTATTTT. This sequence encodes CSAPPLGGITDTQYF.

This clonotype was recorded many times. The chain combines TRBV5-1 with TRBJ2-1, with D unclear. V was shortened by 0 bases and J by 0 bases, with 7 bases between the two germline ends. The CDR3 is 15 amino acids. Germline assignment: CDR1 SGHRS and CDR2 YFSETQ. The CDR3 DNA reads TGCGCCAGCAGCTTGGTCCGGAGCTCCTACAATGAGCAGTTCTTC. Protein sequence: CASSLVRSSYNEQFF.

As concerns this clonotype: Since the CDR3 does not end with the conserved phenylalanine or tryptophan, this likely comes from a read error. V and J are TRBV7-6 and TRBJ2-5, with 7 bases matching TRBD1. Losses at the gene ends were 4 bases for V and 6 bases for J; bases not matched to a gene: 8. The CDR3 consists of 14 residues. The germline CDR1 and CDR2 sequences are SGHVS and FNYEAQ. The CDR3 reads CASSCTRQGKTQYL. Here the CDR3 DNA reads TGTGCCAGCAGCTGCACAAGACAGGGAAAGACCCAGTACCTC.

The chain is built from TRBV10-3 and TRBJ2-7; D is perhaps TRBD1 (5 bases). The CDR3 totals 14 residues. Looked up from germline, CDR1 is ENHRY and CDR2 is SYGVKD. V was cut by 6 bases and J by 3 bases, with 15 bases left in between. The CDR3 DNA follows: TGTGCCATCAGAGAAAAGGGGCAGCGCTACGAGCAGTACTTC. Its protein product is CAIREKGQRYEQYF.

There are a few counts of this clonotype. CDR3 residues: CATIGPKCSEKLFF. CDR3 nucleotide sequence: TGTGCCACCATCGGACCCAAATGTAGTGAAAAACTGTTTTTT. V and J are TRBV24-1 and TRBJ1-4; D not certain. The germline V and J ends were trimmed by 8 bases and 7 bases, with 16 bases remaining between them. Germline V gene data show CDR1 as KGHDR and CDR2 as SFDVKD. The length of the CDR3 is 14 residues.

This clonotype came up many times. The CDR3 DNA is TGTGCCAGCAGCGTAAGCTTGAACACTGAAGCTTTCTTT. This translates into CASSVSLNTEAFF. The rearrangement uses TRBV9 and TRBJ1-1; D gene uncertain. The CDR3 runs 13 residues. Trimming cost V 1 base and J 0 bases, with 4 bases left between them. CDR1 and CDR2 from the germline V gene are SGDLS and YYNGEE.

This clonotype came up many times. The chain joins TRBV7-8 to TRBJ1-1; D is ambiguous. This CDR3 contains 15 residues. The germline V gene has CDR1 SGHVS and CDR2 FQNEAQ. V shed 2 bases and J shed 5 bases, with 15 bases lying between them. The CDR3 sequence is CASSLMGSLGTEAFF. CDR3 nucleotides: TGTGCCAGCAGCTTAATGGGGAGTTTGGGGACTGAAGCTTTCTTT.

This clonotype came up a few times. The chain uses TRBV28 and TRBJ2-4, with D possibly matching TRBD2 (7 bases). The V and J ends lost 6 bases and 15 bases respectively, with 27 bases between them. Germline lookup yields CDR1 MDHEN and CDR2 SYDVKM. The CDR3 contains 15 residues. This chain's CDR3 is CASRGGGRVNMGAYF. The CDR3 bases are TGTGCCAGCAGAGGGGGGGGCAGGGTTAACATGGGGGCGTACTTC.

The chain recombines TRBV9 with TRBJ2-5, with no clear D. Germline V gene sequence: CDR1 SGDLS, CDR2 YYNGEE. This CDR3 is built from 14 residues. The V end lost 0 bases, the J end lost 2 bases, and 8 bases lay between the germline ends. Written as DNA, the CDR3 is TGTGCCAGCAGCGTAGGTAGGGAACAAGAGACCCAGTACTTC. Translating it yields CASSVGREQETQYF.

This clonotype was recorded a few times. The V call is TRBV12-3 or TRBV12-4, the J call TRBJ1-1; D possibly corresponds to TRBD1 (5 bases). Trimming stripped 6 bases from V and 5 bases from J, with 13 bases between. The CDR3 extends over 13 amino acids. CDR3 loop: CASSSQWGTEAFF. The CDR3 nucleotides read TGTGCCAGCAGCTCACAGTGGGGGACTGAAGCTTTCTTT.

This clonotype has ten or more counts. The chain couples TRBV18 to TRBJ2-7; TRBD1 is a possible D gene (6 bases). The V end lost 6 bases, the J end lost 2 bases, and 17 bases lay between the germline ends. This CDR3 has 15 residues. Germline loops: CDR1 KGHSH, CDR2 LQKENI. Here the CDR3 reads CASSPDRTRPYEQYF. The CDR3 DNA sequence: TGTGCCAGCTCCCCCGACAGGACAAGACCCTACGAGCAGTACTTC.

The chain joins TRBV11-1 to TRBJ2-4; D is perhaps TRBD1 or TRBD2 (5 bases each). Looked up from germline, CDR1 is SGHAT and CDR2 is FQDESV (reference sequence). Trimming took 2 bases from V and 0 from J, leaving 11 bases between them. There are 16 residues in the CDR3. The CDR3 DNA reads as TGTGCCAGCAGCTTAACGGGGCTGCTAGCCAAAAACATTCAGTACTTC. This sequence encodes CASSLTGLLAKNIQYF.

On this clonotype: Germline is not matched at one junction end, which may reflect a read error. The chain combines TRBV10-3 with TRBJ2-7; TRBD2 matches at 10 bases. Germline CDR1 ENHRY, CDR2 SYGVKD. CDR3 length: 15 amino acids. The CDR3 DNA reads as TGCGCCATCAGTGCTGGGACTAGCGCATCCTACGAGCAGTACTTC. Encoded protein: CAISAGTSASYEQYF.

This chain connects TRBV15 to TRBJ2-1; 12 bases map to TRBD2. The CDR3 covers 15 residues. Germline CDR1 is LNHNV and CDR2 is YYDKDF (reference sequence). With V trimmed by 0 bases and J by 7 bases, 1 base remained unmatched. The chain's CDR3 is CATSRDLAGGNEQFF. CDR3 in DNA: TGTGCCACCAGCAGAGACCTAGCGGGAGGGAATGAGCAGTTCTTC.